The 27 T cell receptor beta chains listed next were all sequenced from one sample in a study of cytomegalovirus exposure and HLA in healthy donors. With 60 Vbeta and 13 Jbeta primers, the PCR was carried out. Clones were read by immunoSEQ multiplex PCR, and TCRdb kept only the in-frame ones, dropping some. The sample has some 200,000 clones, 84% seen once. The material sequenced was PBMCs. These receptors were obtained from a woman aged 50 to 60 in good health and CMV-seropositive.

The CDR3 here is CASSYPGQGANGYTF. The DNA of the CDR3 is TGTGCCAGCAGTTACCCGGGACAGGGGGCCAATGGCTACACCTTC. The chain carries TRBV6-5 and TRBJ1-2, with TRBD1 matching 12 bases. The CDR3 runs 15 residues. The junction had 4 bases not matched to a gene; V was cut back by 2 bases and J by 6 bases. Per the germline V gene, CDR1 is MNHEY and CDR2 is SVGAGI.

Concerning this clone: Within the sample, other DNA sequences also encode this same CDR3. The V gene is TRBV5-1, the J gene TRBJ2-5; TRBD2 aligns across 11 bases. The germline gives CDR1 SGHRS, CDR2 YFSETQ. CDR3 length: 14 residues. The junction had 1 base not matched to a gene; V was cut back by 1 base and J by 5 bases. CDR3 in amino acids: CASSLRLAGETQYF. The CDR3 DNA is TGCGCCAGCAGCTTGCGACTAGCGGGGGAGACCCAGTACTTC.

The V and J genes are TRBV18 and TRBJ2-5; D unclear. CDR1 is KGHSH, CDR2 LQKENI, per germline. The CDR3 spans 15 residues. The V end lost 1 base, the J end lost 2 bases, and 11 bases lay between the germline ends. CDR3 amino acids: CASSPLLADQETQYF. DNA for the CDR3: TGTGCCAGCTCACCACTCTTGGCGGATCAAGAGACCCAGTACTTC.

This chain uses TRBV15 with TRBJ1-3; perhaps TRBD1 as D (6 bases). The V gene lost 0 bases and the J gene lost 0 bases, with 9 bases spanning the gap. Germline V gene lookup returns CDR1 LNHNV and CDR2 YYDKDF (reference sequence). The CDR3 sequence is 16 residues long. The DNA of the CDR3 is TGTGCCACCAGCAGAGAGAGGGGGATCTCTGGAAACACCATATATTTT. This translates into CATSRERGISGNTIYF. Using reference TRBV15 and TRBJ1-3 for the parts outside the CDR3, the full variable domain is DAMVIQNPRYQVTQFGKPVTLSCSQTLNHNVMYWYQQKSSQAPKLLFHYYDKDFNNEADTPDNFQSRRPNTSFCFLDIRSPGLGDTAMYLCATSRERGISGNTIYFGEGSWLTVV.

The V gene is TRBV19, the J gene TRBJ1-1; D remains unclear. The CDR3 is 15 residues long. Trimming pared 1 base from V and 1 base from J, leaving 10 bases between. CDR1 is LNHDA and CDR2 is SQIVND in the germline V gene (reference sequence). CDR3: CASSIGSLGNTEAFF. CDR3 nucleotides: TGTGCCAGTAGTATAGGGAGTCTGGGGAACACTGAAGCTTTCTTT.

This chain connects TRBV19 to TRBJ1-2; TRBD1 is a possible D gene (5 bases). Germline V gene data show CDR1 as LNHDA and CDR2 as SQIVND (reference sequence). Trimming removed 5 bases from V and 3 bases from J, with 13 bases in between. The CDR3 consists of 14 residues. CDR3 region: CASSPRQGDYGYTF. CDR3 DNA: TGTGCCAGTAGTCCTAGGCAGGGTGACTATGGCTACACCTTC. The full variable domain, completed using reference TRBV19 and TRBJ1-2, is DGGITQSPKYLFRKEGQNVTLSCEQNLNHDAMYWYRQDPGQGLRLIYYSQIVNDFQKGDIAEGYSVSREKKESFPLTVTSAQKNPTAFYLCASSPRQGDYGYTFGSGTRLTVV.

V and J are TRBV5-4 and TRBJ2-3; no clear D gene. The V and J ends lost 6 bases and 2 bases respectively, with 13 bases between them. The germline V gene has CDR1 SGHNT and CDR2 YYREEE (reference sequence). The CDR3 has 14 residues. In DNA, the CDR3 is TGTGCCAGCACCTCTCCGGGTTACACAGATACGCAGTATTTT. This translates into CASTSPGYTDTQYF. The full variable domain, completed using reference TRBV5-4 and TRBJ2-3, is ETGVTQSPTHLIKTRGQQVTLRCSSQSGHNTVSWYQQALGQGPQFIFQYYREEENGRGNFPPRFSGLQFPNYSSELNVNALELDDSALYLCASTSPGYTDTQYFGPGTRLTVL.

The rearrangement uses TRBV6-6 and TRBJ2-1; TRBD1 might be the D (6 bases). Germline lookup yields CDR1 MNHNY and CDR2 SVGAGI (reference sequence). Trimming stripped 7 bases from V and 3 bases from J, with 16 bases between. This CDR3 is 15 amino acids long. The CDR3 region is CASNPGTSNYNEQFF. CDR3 in DNA: TGTGCCAGCAACCCCGGGACATCCAACTACAATGAGCAGTTCTTC.

V and J are TRBV23-1 and TRBJ2-1, with 8 positions matching TRBD2. TRBV23-1 counts as an open reading frame of uncertain function. V lost 0 bases and J lost 7; bases outside the gene matches: 11. The CDR3 sequence is 17 residues long. The CDR3 loop is CASSQSSGGGRMNEQFF. As DNA, the CDR3 is TGCGCCAGCAGTCAATCGTCGGGGGGGGGTAGGATGAATGAGCAGTTCTTC.

The V call is TRBV29-1, the J call TRBJ2-1, with 8 nucleotides matching TRBD2. Germline-derived CDR1 and CDR2 are SQVTM and ANQGSEA. This CDR3 has 13 amino acids. The CDR3 DNA reads as TGCAGAGTTAGCGGGGAGCCCTACAATGAGCAGTTCTTC. It encodes CRVSGEPYNEQFF.

V and J are TRBV11-2 and TRBJ2-7; possible D gene TRBD2, 7 bases. V lost 8 bases and J lost 2, with 16 bases in between. From germline, CDR1 is SGHAT and CDR2 FQNNGV. This CDR3 contains 14 residues. The CDR3 is CASSRGGHTYEQYF. The DNA for the CDR3 is TGTGCCAGCTCTAGGGGGGGACATACCTACGAGCAGTACTTC.

CDR3 nucleotides: TGTGCCAGCAGTCGTCCGGGGAGCAATCAGCCCCAGCATTTT. Its translation is CASSRPGSNQPQHF. The genes are TRBV6-6 and TRBJ1-5, with no clear D. Trimming removed 5 bases from V and 1 base from J, with 9 bases in between. This CDR3 contains 14 residues. CDR1 is MNHNY, CDR2 SVGAGI, per germline (reference sequence).

As concerns this clone: This same CDR3 is encoded by further DNA sequences in the sample. The genes are TRBV5-5 and TRBJ2-5, with 7 bases aligning to TRBD2. The CDR3 runs to 15 residues. Germline CDR1 reads SGHKS; CDR2 reads YYEKEE (reference sequence). V was clipped by 2 bases and J by 2 bases; unmatched bases: 6. The DNA of the CDR3 is TGTGCCAGCAGCTTCGGCGGGGGAAAACAAGAGACCCAGTACTTC. Its translation is CASSFGGGKQETQYF.

The CDR3 DNA is TGCGCCAGCCATCCCGGGGGGGGATCCTACAATGAGCAGTTCTTC. Translated: CASHPGGGSYNEQFF. This chain uses TRBV5-1 with TRBJ2-1, with 8 bases matching TRBD2. Germline CDR1 is SGHRS and CDR2 is YFSETQ. V was clipped by 7 bases and J by 1 base; unmatched bases: 7. The CDR3 runs to 15 residues.

Regarding this clone: An end of the junction does not agree with germline; a read error may underlie this. This sample includes further DNA sequences coding for the same CDR3. The chain links TRBV5-1 to TRBJ1-1, with a tentative D call TRBD1 (5 bases). CDR3 length equals 14 residues. CDR1 and CDR2 from the germline V gene are SGHRS and YFSETQ. The CDR3 DNA follows: TGCGCCAGCAGTTTGGGAGACAGGAACACTGAAGCTTTCTTT. Protein sequence: CASSLGDRNTEAFF.

The chain recombines TRBV30 with TRBJ1-1, with D uncertain. The ends were cut back, 2 bases at V and 0 bases at J, with 10 bases in the middle. The CDR3 consists of 14 residues. The germline V gene has CDR1 GTSNPN and CDR2 SVGIG (reference sequence). As DNA, the CDR3 is TGTGCCTGGAGTAGTAACAGAATGAACACTGAAGCTTTCTTT. Its translation: CAWSSNRMNTEAFF.

The chain has TRBV6-6 and TRBJ1-1; no definite D call. The CDR3 runs 14 residues. Trimming took off 0 bases at V and 0 bases at J, with 5 bases between the two ends. Germline CDR1 MNHNY, CDR2 SVGAGI (reference sequence). CDR3 coding DNA: TGTGCCAGCAGTTACTCGCAGATGAACACTGAAGCTTTCTTT. This gives the protein CASSYSQMNTEAFF.

The CDR3 here is CAWSVRLGGRDEQFF. Here the CDR3 DNA reads TGTGCCTGGAGTGTACGGCTCGGGGGGCGTGATGAGCAGTTCTTC. The genes are TRBV30 and TRBJ2-1, with D maybe TRBD2 (7 bases). The CDR3 has 15 amino acids. Per germline, CDR1 GTSNPN and CDR2 SVGIG (reference sequence). V lost 0 bases and J lost 8, with 17 bases in between. The whole variable domain, remainder taken from reference TRBV30 and TRBJ2-1, is SQTIHQWPATLVQPVGSPLSLECTVEGTSNPNLYWYRQAAGRGLQLLFYSVGIGQISSEVPQNLSASRPQDRQFILSSKKLLLSDSGFYLCAWSVRLGGRDEQFFGPGTRLTVL.

The chain combines TRBV27 with TRBJ1-1, with D possibly matching TRBD1 (6 bases). V was cut by 6 bases and J by 8 bases, with 16 bases left in between. The CDR3 is 13 amino acids. Germline CDR1 and CDR2: MNHEY and SMNVEV (reference sequence). CDR3 protein: CASSPWGQGEAFF. For the CDR3, the DNA is TGTGCCAGCAGCCCGTGGGGGCAGGGAGAAGCTTTCTTT.

This clone came up once. The gene calls are TRBV19 and TRBJ1-4; TRBD1 is a possible D gene (5 bases). The CDR3 loop spans 15 amino acids. V was pared by 5 bases and J by 0 bases, with 10 bases between. From germline, CDR1 is LNHDA and CDR2 SQIVND (reference sequence). The CDR3 loop is CASSSEGATNEKLFF. CDR3 nucleotides: TGTGCCAGTAGTTCGGAAGGGGCAACTAATGAAAAACTGTTTTTT.

This clone appeared once. The junction shows a germline mismatch at one end, possibly a read error. The sample holds other DNA sequences that translate to the same CDR3. The chain carries TRBV4-1 and TRBJ2-7, with 10 bases matching TRBD1. The CDR3 runs to 14 residues. The germline V gene has CDR1 MGHRA and CDR2 YSYEKL. In nucleotides, the CDR3 is TGTGCCAGCAGCCAGGGACAGGGGACCTACGAGCAGTACTTC. This encodes CASSQGQGTYEQYF.

The table lists this clone with a count of one. The chain couples TRBV27 to TRBJ2-1, with D possibly TRBD1 on 5 matching bases. CDR3 length equals 14 residues. Germline assignment: CDR1 MNHEY and CDR2 SMNVEV (reference sequence). Trimming shortened V by 6 bases and J by 1 base, and 10 bases separated the two germline ends. The CDR3 nucleotides are TGTGCCAGCAGAGGAAGGGGTTCCTACAATGAGCAGTTCTTC. Its translation: CASRGRGSYNEQFF.

This clone occurred a few times. CDR3 loop: CASSEIGEKLFF. The CDR3 nucleotides are TGTGCCAGCAGTGAAATCGGGGAAAAACTGTTTTTT. The V and J genes are TRBV2 and TRBJ1-4; unclear D gene. This CDR3 spans 12 amino acids. Per germline, CDR1 SNHLY and CDR2 FYNNEI. Trimming cost V 2 bases and J 8 bases, with 6 bases left between them.

The chain uses TRBV7-8 and TRBJ1-2; D is possibly TRBD1 (5 bases). V was pared by 3 bases and J by 0 bases, with 17 bases between. The germline V gene has CDR1 SGHVS and CDR2 FQNEAQ. The CDR3 runs 17 residues. DNA for the CDR3: TGTGCCAGCAGCTTCCGAGTAAGGGGATATACTAACTATGGCTACACCTTC. This sequence encodes CASSFRVRGYTNYGYTF.

The CDR3 DNA reads as TGCGCCAGCAGCCAAGTTCAGGGACAGGGCCCCTACGAGCAGTACTTC. Translating gives CASSQVQGQGPYEQYF. V and J are TRBV4-1 and TRBJ2-7, with TRBD1 identical over 9 bases. The CDR3 consists of 16 residues. The V segment lost 1 base and the J segment 2 bases; nucleotides outside the gene matches: 6. Germline CDR1 reads MGHRA; CDR2 reads YSYEKL.

Comments on this clone: Other DNA sequences in the sample encode the same CDR3. The chain recombines TRBV4-2 with TRBJ2-7, with TRBD1 identical over 11 bases. Germline V gene lookup returns CDR1 LGHNA and CDR2 YNFKEQ. V was pared by 3 bases and J by 4 bases, with 5 bases of the junction left unmatched. The CDR3 loop spans 15 amino acids. The CDR3 is CASSHHGQGAYEQYF. As DNA, the CDR3 is TGTGCCAGCAGCCACCACGGACAGGGGGCTTACGAGCAGTACTTC.

This clone showed up just a few times. The chain couples TRBV7-9 to TRBJ1-5; 9 positions match TRBD1. V shed 5 bases and J 9 bases; nucleotides not matched to a gene: 8. This CDR3 has 14 residues. Per the germline V gene, CDR1 is SEHNR and CDR2 is FQNEAQ (reference sequence). CDR3 loop: CASSPGTGRMPQHF. The CDR3 DNA reads as TGTGCCAGCAGCCCCGGGACAGGGCGTATGCCCCAGCATTTT.